These 15 T cell receptor beta chains share one sample of origin, sequenced in a study of Ad26.COV2.S vaccination and SARS-CoV-2 variants. The repertoire was sequenced with immunoSEQ multiplex PCR; TCRdb's copy has only in-frame clones and lacks some. The repertoire holds hundreds of thousands of clones, with around 86% as singletons. Specified treatment: 15 to 20 received Ad26.COV2.S at low or high dose, single or two shots; a few received placebo; per-sample allocation not given. Samples were taken on day 63 after the first vaccine or placebo injection. The sequences come from peripheral blood, collected in a trial of Ad26.COV2.S vaccine versus placebo. All receptors come from a person aged 18 to 59 who received the Ad26.COV2.S COVID-19 vaccine or a placebo.

V usage is TRBV12-5 and J usage is TRBJ2-2, with TRBD2 matching 9 bases. V trimming: 5 bases; J trimming: 0 bases; junction bases outside the gene matches: 10. The CDR3 totals 18 residues. From germline, CDR1 is LGHNT and CDR2 FRNRAP. The CDR3 DNA sequence: TGTGCTAGTGGTCCAGCGGGGACTAGCTCCCCGAACACCGGGGAGCTGTTTTTT. Translating it yields CASGPAGTSSPNTGELFF.

This chain joins TRBV5-1 and TRBJ2-5; TRBD1 might be the D (5 bases). The CDR3 spans 14 residues. Germline assignment: CDR1 SGHRS and CDR2 YFSETQ. V lost 0 bases, J lost 3 bases, and 9 bases lay in between. The CDR3 spells CASSLGAGKETQYF. The CDR3 DNA reads TGCGCCAGCAGCTTGGGGGCAGGGAAAGAGACCCAGTACTTC.

The chain has TRBV18 and TRBJ1-1; D may be TRBD1 (5 bases). Germline V CDR1 and CDR2: KGHSH, LQKENI. Trimming removed 3 bases from V and 1 base from J, with 9 bases in between. The CDR3 covers 14 residues. CDR3 in DNA: TGTGCCAGCTCACCGGGGGGGGAGAACACTGAAGCTTTCTTT. Translation gives CASSPGGENTEAFF.

This clone was detected once. J is TRBJ2-7 and V is TRBV15, with 9 bases lining up with TRBD1. This CDR3 has 16 amino acids. Germline V gives CDR1 LNHNV, CDR2 YYDKDF (reference sequence). The V and J ends lost 0 bases and 2 bases, in that order; junction bases with no gene match: 5. CDR3 sequence reads: CATSRDLGQGAYEQYF. CDR3 in DNA: TGTGCCACCAGCAGAGATTTGGGACAGGGAGCCTACGAGCAGTACTTC.

CDR3: CASSSTGISYEQYF. CDR3 nucleotides: TGTGCCAGCAGCTCCACAGGTATTTCCTACGAGCAGTACTTC. The V and J genes are TRBV2 and TRBJ2-7; TRBD1 might be the D (5 bases). V was pared by 6 bases and J by 1 base, with 13 bases between. This CDR3 is 14 amino acids long. In germline, CDR1 is SNHLY, CDR2 FYNNEI.

The chain couples TRBV6-5 to TRBJ2-5, with TRBD2 as a possible D gene (6 bases). The germline gives CDR1 MNHEY, CDR2 SVGAGI. The CDR3 is 13 amino acids. Deletions cut 8 bases from V and 5 bases from J, with 15 bases between. CDR3 sequence (DNA): TGTGCCAGCCTCCCGACTAGGTCGGAGACCCAGTACTTC. This gives the protein CASLPTRSETQYF.

V gene TRBV29-1 combines with J gene TRBJ2-3; D unclear. Between the trimmed V and J ends, which lost 2 bases and 2 bases, there was a span of 5 bases. Germline V gene sequence: CDR1 SQVTM, CDR2 ANQGSEA. The CDR3 runs 12 residues. The CDR3 spells CSVESLTDTQYF. The DNA of the CDR3 is TGCAGCGTTGAATCTCTCACAGATACGCAGTATTTT.

The chain is built from TRBV11-2 and TRBJ1-1; D not certain. Trimming took 0 bases from V and 10 from J, leaving 12 bases between them. Germline CDR1 and CDR2: SGHAT and FQNNGV. CDR3 size: 13 residues. The CDR3 loop is CASSLEGGRVAFF. Written as DNA, the CDR3 is TGTGCCAGCAGCTTAGAGGGTGGGCGCGTAGCTTTCTTT.

CDR3 amino acids: CASSLFGQGASGNTIYF. Written as DNA, the CDR3 is TGTGCCAGCAGCTTGTTTGGACAGGGGGCGTCTGGAAACACCATATATTTT. The chain is built from TRBV5-6 and TRBJ1-3; 11 bases line up with TRBD1. The CDR3 spans 17 residues. Germline V gene data show CDR1 as SGHDT and CDR2 as YYEEEE. V shed 1 base, J shed 1 base, and the junction held 4 bases outside the gene matches.

The J gene is TRBJ1-2, the V gene TRBV7-9, with 7 bases identical to TRBD1. V was pared by 0 bases and J by 7 bases, with 8 bases of the junction left unmatched. Germline assignment: CDR1 SEHNR and CDR2 FQNEAQ (reference sequence). The CDR3 is 15 residues long. CDR3 in DNA: TGTGCCAGCAGCTTAGCGGTTGAAGGGGGCCTTGGCTACACCTTC. Translated: CASSLAVEGGLGYTF. Together with reference TRBV7-9 and TRBJ1-2, the CDR3 gives the full variable domain: DTGVSQNPRHKITKRGQNVTFRCDPISEHNRLYWYRQTLGQGPEFLTYFQNEAQLEKSRLLSDRFSAERPKGSFSTLEIQRTEQGDSAMYLCASSLAVEGGLGYTFGSGTRLTVV.

The V gene is TRBV7-3, the J gene TRBJ2-2, with a tentative D call TRBD2 (5 bases). Trimming stripped 5 bases from V and 4 bases from J, with 14 bases between. The CDR3 has 15 residues. CDR1 SGHTA and CDR2 FQGTGA come from the germline V gene. The CDR3 coding sequence is TGTGCCAGCAGCAACTTACTAGGGTCCACCGGGGAGCTGTTTTTT. Translating gives CASSNLLGSTGELFF.

The V and J genes are TRBV6-5 and TRBJ2-7; D call uncertain. CDR3 length equals 13 residues. V gave up 6 bases and J gave up 1 base, with 10 bases separating them. Germline CDR1 is MNHEY and CDR2 is SVGAGI. The chain's CDR3 is CASRVTPSYEQYF. The CDR3 coding sequence is TGTGCCAGCAGGGTGACACCATCCTACGAGCAGTACTTC.

The chain employs TRBV11-2 and TRBJ2-1; 9 nucleotides line up with TRBD1. The CDR3 runs 14 residues. Germline lookup yields CDR1 SGHAT and CDR2 FQNNGV. J gave up 10 bases and V 0 bases, and 4 bases lay outside the gene matches. The CDR3 DNA is TGTGCCAGCAGCTTAGAACGGACAGGGGCCGAGCAGTTCTTC. As protein: CASSLERTGAEQFF.

This chain joins TRBV18 and TRBJ1-4, with D maybe TRBD1 (5 bases). CDR1 KGHSH and CDR2 LQKENI come from the germline V gene. The CDR3 is 16 residues long. The V and J ends lost 3 bases and 4 bases respectively, with 15 bases between them. CDR3 DNA sequence: TGTGCCAGCTCACCCGGGGCGCGGATTCTTAATGAAAAACTGTTTTTT. It is translated as CASSPGARILNEKLFF.

This rearrangement joins TRBV7-2 to TRBJ1-1, with a possible D match to TRBD1 (5 bases). Germline V gene lookup returns CDR1 SGHTA and CDR2 FQGNSA. V lost 2 bases and J lost 4, with 14 bases in between. This CDR3 has 15 amino acids. The DNA of the CDR3 is TGTGCCAGCAGCTTATCTCCCAGGGCTATCACTGAAGCTTTCTTT. Translated, it gives CASSLSPRAITEAFF.